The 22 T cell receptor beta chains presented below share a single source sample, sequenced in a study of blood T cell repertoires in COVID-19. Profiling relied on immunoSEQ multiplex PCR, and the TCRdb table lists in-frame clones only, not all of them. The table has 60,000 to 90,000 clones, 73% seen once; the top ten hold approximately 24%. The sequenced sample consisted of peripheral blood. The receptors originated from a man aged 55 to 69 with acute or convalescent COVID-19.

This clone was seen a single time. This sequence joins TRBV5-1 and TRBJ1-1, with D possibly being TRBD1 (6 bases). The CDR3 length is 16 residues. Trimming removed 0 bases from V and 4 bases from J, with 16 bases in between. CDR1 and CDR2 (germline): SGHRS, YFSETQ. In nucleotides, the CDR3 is TGCGCCAGCAGCTTGGAAGGGGCAGGGGAGGGCACTGAAGCTTTCTTT. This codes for CASSLEGAGEGTEAFF.

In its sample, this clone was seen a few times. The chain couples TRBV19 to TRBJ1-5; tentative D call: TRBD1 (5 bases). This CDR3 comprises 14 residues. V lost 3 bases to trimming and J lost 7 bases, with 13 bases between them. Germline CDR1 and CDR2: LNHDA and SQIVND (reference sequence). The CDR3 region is CASSILRGDQPQHF. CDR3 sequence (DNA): TGTGCCAGTAGTATTTTAAGGGGTGACCAGCCCCAGCATTTT. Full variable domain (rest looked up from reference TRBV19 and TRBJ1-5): DGGITQSPKYLFRKEGQNVTLSCEQNLNHDAMYWYRQDPGQGLRLIYYSQIVNDFQKGDIAEGYSVSREKKESFPLTVTSAQKNPTAFYLCASSILRGDQPQHFGDGTRLSIL.

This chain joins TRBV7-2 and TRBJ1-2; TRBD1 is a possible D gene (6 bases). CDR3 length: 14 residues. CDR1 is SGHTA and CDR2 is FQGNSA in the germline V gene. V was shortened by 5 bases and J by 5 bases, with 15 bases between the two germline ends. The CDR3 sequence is CASSAVQGGYGYTF. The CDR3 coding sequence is TGTGCCAGCAGCGCCGTACAGGGTGGTTATGGCTACACCTTC.

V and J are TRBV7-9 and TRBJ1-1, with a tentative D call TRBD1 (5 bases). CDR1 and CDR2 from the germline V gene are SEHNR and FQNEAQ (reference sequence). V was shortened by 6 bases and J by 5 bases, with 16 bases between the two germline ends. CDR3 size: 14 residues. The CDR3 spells CASSRTPFPTEAFF. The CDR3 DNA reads TGTGCCAGCAGTCGGACACCCTTTCCAACTGAAGCTTTCTTT.

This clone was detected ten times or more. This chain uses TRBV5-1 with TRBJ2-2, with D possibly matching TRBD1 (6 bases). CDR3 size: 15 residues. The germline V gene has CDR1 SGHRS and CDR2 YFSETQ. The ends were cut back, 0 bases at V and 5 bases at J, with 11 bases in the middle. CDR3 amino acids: CASSLAAGETGELFF. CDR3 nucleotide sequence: TGCGCCAGCAGCTTGGCGGCAGGGGAAACCGGGGAGCTGTTTTTT.

Here the CDR3 DNA reads TGTGCCTGGACCCACGGCGGGAGCTCCTACGAGCAGTACTTC. Its translation is CAWTHGGSSYEQYF. The V gene is TRBV30, the J gene TRBJ2-7, with 7 bases identical to TRBD2. V gave up 4 bases and J gave up 0 bases; unmatched junction bases: 6. Germline assignment: CDR1 GTSNPN and CDR2 SVGIG (reference sequence). The CDR3 length is 14 residues.

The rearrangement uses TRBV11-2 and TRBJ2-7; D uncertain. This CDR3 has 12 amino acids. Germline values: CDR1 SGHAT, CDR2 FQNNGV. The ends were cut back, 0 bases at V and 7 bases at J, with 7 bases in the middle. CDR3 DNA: TGTGCCAGCAGCTTAGATTGGAGAGAGCAGTACTTC. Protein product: CASSLDWREQYF.

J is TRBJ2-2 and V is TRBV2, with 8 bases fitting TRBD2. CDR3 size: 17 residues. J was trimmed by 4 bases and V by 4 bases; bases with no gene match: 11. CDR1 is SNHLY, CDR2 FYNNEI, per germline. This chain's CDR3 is CASSVDGAGGLTGELFF. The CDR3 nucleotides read TGTGCCAGCAGTGTGGACGGGGCGGGGGGACTCACCGGGGAGCTGTTTTTT.

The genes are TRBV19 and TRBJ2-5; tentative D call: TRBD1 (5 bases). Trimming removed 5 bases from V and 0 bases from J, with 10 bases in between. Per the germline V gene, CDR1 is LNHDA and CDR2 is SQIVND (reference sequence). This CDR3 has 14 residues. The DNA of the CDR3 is TGTGCCAGTAGTCCCCCAGGGTACCAAGAGACCCAGTACTTC. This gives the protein CASSPPGYQETQYF.

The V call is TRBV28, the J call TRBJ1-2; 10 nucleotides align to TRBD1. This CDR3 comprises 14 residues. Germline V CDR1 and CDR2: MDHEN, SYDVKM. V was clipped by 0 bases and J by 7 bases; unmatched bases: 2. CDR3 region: CASSLWTGGFGYTF. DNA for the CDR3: TGTGCCAGCAGTTTATGGACAGGGGGCTTTGGCTACACCTTC.

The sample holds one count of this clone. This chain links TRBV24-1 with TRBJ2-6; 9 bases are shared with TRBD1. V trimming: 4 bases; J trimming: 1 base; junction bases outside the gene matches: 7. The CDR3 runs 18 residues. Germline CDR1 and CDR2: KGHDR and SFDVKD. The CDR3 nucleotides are TGTGCCACCAGTGAGACGACAGGGGGTGGATCTGGGGCCAACGTCCTGACTTTC. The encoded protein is CATSETTGGGSGANVLTF.

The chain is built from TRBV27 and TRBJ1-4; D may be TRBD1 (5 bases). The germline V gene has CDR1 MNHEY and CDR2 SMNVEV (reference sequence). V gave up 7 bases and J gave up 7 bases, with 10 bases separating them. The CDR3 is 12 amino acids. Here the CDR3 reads CASKTGGEKLFF. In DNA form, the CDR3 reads TGTGCCAGCAAGACCGGGGGTGAAAAACTGTTTTTT.

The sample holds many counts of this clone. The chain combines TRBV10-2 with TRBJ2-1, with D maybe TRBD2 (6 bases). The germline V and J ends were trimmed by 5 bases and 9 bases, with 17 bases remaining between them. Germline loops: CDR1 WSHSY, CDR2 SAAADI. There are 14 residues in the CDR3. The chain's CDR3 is CASSLGREEGEQFF. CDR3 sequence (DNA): TGCGCCAGCAGTTTAGGGCGGGAAGAAGGTGAGCAGTTCTTC.

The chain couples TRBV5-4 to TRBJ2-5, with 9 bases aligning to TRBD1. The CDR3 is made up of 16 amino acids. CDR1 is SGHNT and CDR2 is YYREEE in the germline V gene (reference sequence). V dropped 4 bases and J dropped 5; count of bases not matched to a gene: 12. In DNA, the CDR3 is TGTGCCAGCAGCGCCGGATTGGGGACAGGGATGGAGACCCAGTACTTC. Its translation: CASSAGLGTGMETQYF.

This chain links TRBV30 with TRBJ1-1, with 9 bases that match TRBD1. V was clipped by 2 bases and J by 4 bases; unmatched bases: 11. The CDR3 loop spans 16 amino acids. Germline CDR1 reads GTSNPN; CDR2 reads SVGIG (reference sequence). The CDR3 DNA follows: TGTGCCTGGAGTTTTCCGCTGACAGGGGGAAGCACTGAAGCTTTCTTT. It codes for CAWSFPLTGGSTEAFF.

The CDR3 sequence: CASSPGKRQETQYF. As DNA, the CDR3 is TGTGCCAGCAGTCCCGGGAAGCGGCAAGAGACCCAGTACTTC. The gene calls are TRBV6-5 and TRBJ2-5; D possibly corresponds to TRBD2 (5 bases). Germline assignment: CDR1 MNHEY and CDR2 SVGAGI. Trimming pared 5 bases from V and 2 bases from J, leaving 12 bases between. The CDR3 has 14 amino acids.

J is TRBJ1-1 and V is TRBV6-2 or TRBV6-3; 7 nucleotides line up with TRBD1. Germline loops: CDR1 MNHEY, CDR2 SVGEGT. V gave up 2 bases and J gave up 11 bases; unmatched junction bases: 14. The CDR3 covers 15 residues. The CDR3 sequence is CASSYTVTGYGGAFF. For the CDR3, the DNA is TGTGCCAGCAGTTACACCGTGACAGGGTATGGGGGCGCTTTCTTT.

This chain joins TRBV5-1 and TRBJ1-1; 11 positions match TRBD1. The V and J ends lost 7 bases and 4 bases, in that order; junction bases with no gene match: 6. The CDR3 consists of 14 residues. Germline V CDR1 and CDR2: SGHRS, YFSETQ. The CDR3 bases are TGCGCCAGCGGAGGTGGGACAGGGGGCACTGAAGCTTTCTTT. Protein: CASGGGTGGTEAFF.

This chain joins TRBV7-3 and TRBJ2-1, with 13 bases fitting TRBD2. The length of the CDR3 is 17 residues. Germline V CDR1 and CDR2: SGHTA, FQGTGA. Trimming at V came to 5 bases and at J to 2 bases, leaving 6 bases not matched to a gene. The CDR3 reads CASSRRTSGGTYNEQFF. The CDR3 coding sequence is TGTGCCAGCAGCCGCAGGACTAGCGGGGGAACCTACAATGAGCAGTTCTTC.

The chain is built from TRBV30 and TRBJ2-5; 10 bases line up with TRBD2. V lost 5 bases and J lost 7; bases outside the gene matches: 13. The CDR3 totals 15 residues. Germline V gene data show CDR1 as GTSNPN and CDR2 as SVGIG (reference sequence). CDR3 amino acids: CAWQPGLAPGATQYF. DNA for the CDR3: TGTGCCTGGCAACCGGGACTAGCGCCTGGGGCGACCCAGTACTTC.

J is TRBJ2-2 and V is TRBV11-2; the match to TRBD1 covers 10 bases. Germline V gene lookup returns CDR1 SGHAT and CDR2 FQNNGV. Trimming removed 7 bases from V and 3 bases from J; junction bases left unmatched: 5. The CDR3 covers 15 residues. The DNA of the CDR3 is TGTGCCAGCAAGCGACAGGGGGCGGACACCGGGGAGCTGTTTTTT. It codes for CASKRQGADTGELFF.

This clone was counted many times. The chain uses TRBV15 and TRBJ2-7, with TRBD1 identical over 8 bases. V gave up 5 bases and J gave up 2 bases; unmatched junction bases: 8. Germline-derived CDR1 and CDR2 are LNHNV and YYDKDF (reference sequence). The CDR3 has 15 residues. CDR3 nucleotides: TGTGCCACCAGCCCAGGAGGGGGACAGGCCTACGAGCAGTACGTC. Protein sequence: CATSPGGGQAYEQYV.